The source of this TCR beta chain is a study of monozygotic twins with inflammatory bowel disease. Researchers generated cDNA in eight separate reactions per sample. Template switching added UMIs carrying a 6-nucleotide sample barcode. TCRdb reanalyzed the 5' RACE reads and collapses them to one entry per CDR3 protein, without DNA. This sample lists around 97,000 distinct CDR3 sequences; its ten largest clones have 1.5% to 2%. The specimen was blood. This TCR was sampled from a human donor with ulcerative colitis or Crohn's disease, or a healthy co-twin of an affected twin (not recorded which).

CDR3: CASSFTDTQYF. The chain recombines TRBV12-3 or TRBV12-4 with TRBJ2-3. The CDR3 runs to 11 residues.